The T cell receptor (beta chain) under discussion was sequenced for a study of blood T cell repertoires in COVID-19. At the level of the study: The origin of the acute and convalescent COVID-19 samples was the United States, Italy and Spain. The cDNA or gDNA used as material had been derived from T cells, B-cell-depleted T cells, or PBMCs.

Per the study methods: Quantification of nucleated cells was approximated via reference gene primer amplification. The repertoire was sequenced with immunoSEQ multiplex PCR; TCRdb's copy has only in-frame clones and lacks some. That table furnishes V, J and clone size, whereas the DNA furnished D and trimming. The sample shows approximately 150,000 clones, about 91% of them seen only once. The CDR3 loop spans 14 amino acids. CDR1 is SQVTM, CDR2 ANQGSEA, per germline. The V end was cut by 7 bases, the J end by 3 bases, with 17 bases between. This receptor was identified in a woman aged 55-70 years with acute or convalescent COVID-19. The sample was peripheral blood. V gene TRBV29-1 combines with J gene TRBJ2-3, with D perhaps TRBD1 (7 bases). The CDR3 region is CSAARGDRTDTQYF. CDR3 bases: TGCAGCGCCGCCAGGGGGGATCGGACAGATACGCAGTATTTT.